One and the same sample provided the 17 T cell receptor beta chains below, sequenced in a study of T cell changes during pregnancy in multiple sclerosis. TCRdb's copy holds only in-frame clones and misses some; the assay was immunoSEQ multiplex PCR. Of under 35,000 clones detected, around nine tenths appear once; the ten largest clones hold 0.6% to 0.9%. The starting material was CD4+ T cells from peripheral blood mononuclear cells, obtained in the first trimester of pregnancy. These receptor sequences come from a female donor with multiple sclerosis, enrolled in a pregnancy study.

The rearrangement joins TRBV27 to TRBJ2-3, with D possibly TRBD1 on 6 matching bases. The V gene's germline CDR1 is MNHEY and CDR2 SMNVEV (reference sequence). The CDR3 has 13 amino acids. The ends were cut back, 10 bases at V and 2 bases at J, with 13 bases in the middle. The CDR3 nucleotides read TGTGCCACTACGACAGGTTCCACAGATACGCAGTATTTT. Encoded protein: CATTTGSTDTQYF.

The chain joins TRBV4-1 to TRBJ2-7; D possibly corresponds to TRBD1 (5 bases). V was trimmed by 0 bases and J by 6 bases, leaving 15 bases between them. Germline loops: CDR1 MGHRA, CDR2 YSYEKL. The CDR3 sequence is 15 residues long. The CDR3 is CASSQDRPAGFEQYF. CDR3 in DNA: TGCGCCAGCAGCCAAGACCGGCCGGCAGGGTTCGAGCAGTACTTC.

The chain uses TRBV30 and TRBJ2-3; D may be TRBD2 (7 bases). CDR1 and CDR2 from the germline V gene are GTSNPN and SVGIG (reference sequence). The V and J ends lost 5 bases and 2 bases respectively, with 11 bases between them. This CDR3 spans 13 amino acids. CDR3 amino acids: CAWGAGATDTQYF. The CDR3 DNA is TGTGCCTGGGGGGCGGGGGCCACAGATACGCAGTATTTT.

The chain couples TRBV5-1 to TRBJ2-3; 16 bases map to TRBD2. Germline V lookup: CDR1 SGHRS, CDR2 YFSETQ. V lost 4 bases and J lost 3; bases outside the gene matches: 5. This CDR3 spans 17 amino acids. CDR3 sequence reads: CASSPGLAGGRTDTQYF. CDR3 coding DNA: TGCGCCAGCAGCCCGGGACTAGCGGGGGGGAGAACAGATACGCAGTATTTT.

The CDR3 DNA is TGTGCCAGCAGTCGAGGGAGTTCACCCCTCCACTTT. Residues: CASSRGSSPLHF. The chain recombines TRBV28 with TRBJ1-6, with D uncertain. Trimming pared 5 bases from V and 9 bases from J, leaving 8 bases between. CDR3 size: 12 residues. Per the germline V gene, CDR1 is MDHEN and CDR2 is SYDVKM.

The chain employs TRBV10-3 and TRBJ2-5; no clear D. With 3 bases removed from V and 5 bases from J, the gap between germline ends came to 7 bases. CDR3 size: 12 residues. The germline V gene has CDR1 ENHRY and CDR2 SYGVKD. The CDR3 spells CAISELGETQYF. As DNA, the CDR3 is TGTGCCATCAGTGAACTGGGCGAGACCCAGTACTTC.

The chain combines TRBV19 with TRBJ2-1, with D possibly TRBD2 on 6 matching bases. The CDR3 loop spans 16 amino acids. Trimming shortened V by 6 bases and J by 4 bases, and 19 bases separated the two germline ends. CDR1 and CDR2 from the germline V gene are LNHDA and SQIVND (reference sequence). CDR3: CASSPSEGSTYNEQFF. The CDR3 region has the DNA TGTGCCAGTAGCCCCTCGGAGGGTTCGACTTACAATGAGCAGTTCTTC.

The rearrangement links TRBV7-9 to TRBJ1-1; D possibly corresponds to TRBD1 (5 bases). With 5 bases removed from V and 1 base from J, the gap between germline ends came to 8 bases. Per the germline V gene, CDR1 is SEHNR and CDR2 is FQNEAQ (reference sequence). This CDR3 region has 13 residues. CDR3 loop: CASSPGGNTEAFF. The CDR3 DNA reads TGTGCCAGCAGCCCCGGGGGGAACACTGAAGCTTTCTTT.

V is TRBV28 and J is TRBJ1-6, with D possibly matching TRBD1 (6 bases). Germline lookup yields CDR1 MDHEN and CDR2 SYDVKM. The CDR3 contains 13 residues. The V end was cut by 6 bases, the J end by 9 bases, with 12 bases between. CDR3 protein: CASRAQGSSPLHF. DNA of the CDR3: TGTGCCAGCAGAGCACAGGGCAGTTCACCCCTCCACTTT.

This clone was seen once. CDR3 nucleotide sequence: TGCGCCAGCAGCTTCTCTGTTGGGGCGGGGAATCGGGGCTACACCTTC. Protein product: CASSFSVGAGNRGYTF. The chain employs TRBV5-1 and TRBJ1-2; a possible D gene is TRBD1 (5 bases). The CDR3 length is 16 residues. Germline CDR1 reads SGHRS; CDR2 reads YFSETQ. V was pared by 2 bases and J by 8 bases, with 22 bases between. The full variable domain, with the rest looked up from reference TRBV5-1 and TRBJ1-2, is KAGVTQTPRYLIKTRGQQVTLSCSPISGHRSVSWYQQTPGQGLQFLFEYFSETQRNKGNFPGRFSGRQFSNSRSEMNVSTLELGDSALYLCASSFSVGAGNRGYTFGSGTRLTVV.

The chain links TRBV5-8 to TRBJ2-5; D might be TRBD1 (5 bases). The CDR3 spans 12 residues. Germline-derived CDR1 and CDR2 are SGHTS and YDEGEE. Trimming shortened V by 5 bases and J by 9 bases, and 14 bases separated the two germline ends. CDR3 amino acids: CASRLLPGSQYF. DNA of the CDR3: TGTGCCAGCAGACTACTCCCAGGGTCCCAGTACTTC.

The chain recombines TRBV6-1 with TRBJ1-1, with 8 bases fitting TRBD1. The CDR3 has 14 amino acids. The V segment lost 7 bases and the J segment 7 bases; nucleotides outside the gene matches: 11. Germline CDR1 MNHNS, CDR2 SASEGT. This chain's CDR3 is CASILTGVWGEAFF. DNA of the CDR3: TGTGCCAGCATTCTGACAGGGGTTTGGGGTGAAGCTTTCTTT.

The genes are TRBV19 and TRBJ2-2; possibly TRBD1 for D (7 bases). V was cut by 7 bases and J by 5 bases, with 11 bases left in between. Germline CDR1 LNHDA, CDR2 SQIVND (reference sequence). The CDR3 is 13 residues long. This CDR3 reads CASKQGGTGELFF. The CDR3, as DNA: TGTGCCAGTAAGCAGGGGGGAACCGGGGAGCTGTTTTTT.

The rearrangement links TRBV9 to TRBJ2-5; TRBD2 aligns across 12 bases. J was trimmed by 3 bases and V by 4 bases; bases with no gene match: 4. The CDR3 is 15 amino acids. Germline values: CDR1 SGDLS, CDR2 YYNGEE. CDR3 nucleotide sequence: TGTGCCAGCAGCTCCAGACTAGCGGGGGAAGAGACCCAGTACTTC. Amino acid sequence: CASSSRLAGEETQYF.

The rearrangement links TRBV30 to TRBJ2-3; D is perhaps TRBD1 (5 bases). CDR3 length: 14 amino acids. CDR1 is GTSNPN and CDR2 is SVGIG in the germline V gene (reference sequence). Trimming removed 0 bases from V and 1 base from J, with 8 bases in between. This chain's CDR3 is CAWSVKGGTDTQYF. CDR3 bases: TGTGCCTGGAGTGTAAAAGGGGGCACAGATACGCAGTATTTT. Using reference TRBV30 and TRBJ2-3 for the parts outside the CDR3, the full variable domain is SQTIHQWPATLVQPVGSPLSLECTVEGTSNPNLYWYRQAAGRGLQLLFYSVGIGQISSEVPQNLSASRPQDRQFILSSKKLLLSDSGFYLCAWSVKGGTDTQYFGPGTRLTVL.

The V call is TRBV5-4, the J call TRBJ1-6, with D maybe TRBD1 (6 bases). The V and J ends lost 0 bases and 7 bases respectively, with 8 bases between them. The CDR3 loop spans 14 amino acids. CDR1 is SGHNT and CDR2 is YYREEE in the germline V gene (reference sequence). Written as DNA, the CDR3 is TGTGCCAGCAGCTTGGCACAGGGAAATTCACCCCTCCACTTT. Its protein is CASSLAQGNSPLHF. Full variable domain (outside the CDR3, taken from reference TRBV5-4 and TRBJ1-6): ETGVTQSPTHLIKTRGQQVTLRCSSQSGHNTVSWYQQALGQGPQFIFQYYREEENGRGNFPPRFSGLQFPNYSSELNVNALELDDSALYLCASSLAQGNSPLHFGNGTRLTVT.

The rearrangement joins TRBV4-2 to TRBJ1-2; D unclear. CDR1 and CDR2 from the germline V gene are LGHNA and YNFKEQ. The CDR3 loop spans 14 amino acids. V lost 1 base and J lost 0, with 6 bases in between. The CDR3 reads CASSQALTNYGYTF. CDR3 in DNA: TGTGCCAGCAGCCAAGCACTAACTAACTATGGCTACACCTTC.